The 19 T cell receptor beta chains in this list originate from one sample, sequenced in a study of blood T cell repertoires in COVID-19. Profiled with immunoSEQ multiplex PCR; TCRdb holds only in-frame clones, not every one. The data contain roughly 54,000 clones, 85% to 95% of them singletons. The material sequenced was peripheral blood. These receptors came from a middle-aged man with acute or convalescent COVID-19.

The chain is built from TRBV4-3 and TRBJ2-7; D gene uncertain. CDR1 LGHNA and CDR2 YSLEER come from the germline V gene. This CDR3 region has 13 residues. V was shortened by 0 bases and J by 4 bases, with 7 bases between the two germline ends. CDR3 nucleotide sequence: TGCGCCAGCAGCCAAGATGCCGGGTACGAGCAGTACTTC. It specifies CASSQDAGYEQYF.

The CDR3 DNA is TGCGCCAGCAGCTATACCGGGACAGGAGTTTACGAGCAGTACTTC. It translates to CASSYTGTGVYEQYF. The chain combines TRBV5-1 with TRBJ2-7, with 8 nucleotides matching TRBD1. From germline, CDR1 is SGHRS and CDR2 YFSETQ. The CDR3 consists of 15 residues. V lost 3 bases to trimming and J lost 4 bases; unmatched junction nucleotides: 9.

This chain connects TRBV5-1 to TRBJ2-3; D call uncertain. V lost 4 bases to trimming and J lost 1 base, with 13 bases between them. Germline CDR1 reads SGHRS; CDR2 reads YFSETQ. The CDR3 is made up of 15 amino acids. The CDR3 protein is CASSPEVLGTDTQYF. The CDR3 DNA reads as TGCGCCAGCAGCCCAGAAGTGCTGGGCACAGATACGCAGTATTTT.

The rearrangement joins TRBV10-3 to TRBJ2-5; D is possibly TRBD2 (5 bases). The CDR3 extends over 15 amino acids. Trimming cost V 0 bases and J 4 bases, with 12 bases left between them. CDR1 is ENHRY, CDR2 SYGVKD, per germline. This chain's CDR3 is CAISESRGKGETQYF. CDR3 bases: TGTGCCATCAGTGAGTCTCGAGGGAAGGGAGAGACCCAGTACTTC.

The chain links TRBV27 to TRBJ2-7, with unresolved D. Germline CDR1 MNHEY, CDR2 SMNVEV (reference sequence). V lost 8 bases and J 0 bases, leaving 17 bases between the germline ends. This CDR3 is 15 amino acids long. In DNA form, the CDR3 reads TGTGCCAGCCGTTACGAAGCGCACATCTCCTACGAGCAGTACTTC. It yields the protein CASRYEAHISYEQYF.

This sequence joins TRBV6-5 and TRBJ2-1; 7 bases are shared with TRBD2. Per germline, CDR1 MNHEY and CDR2 SVGAGI. There are 16 residues in the CDR3. V shed 1 base and J 4 bases; nucleotides not matched to a gene: 7. This chain's CDR3 is CASSYLGSGKYNEQFF. The CDR3 bases are TGTGCCAGCAGTTACTTGGGGAGCGGGAAATACAATGAGCAGTTCTTC.

The chain combines TRBV24-1 with TRBJ2-2, with 12 nucleotides matching TRBD2. V was clipped by 3 bases and J by 5 bases; unmatched bases: 6. This CDR3 has 17 residues. Germline V gene data show CDR1 as KGHDR and CDR2 as SFDVKD. The CDR3 region has the DNA TGTGCCACCAGTGATCCCGGACTAGCGGGAAATACCGGGGAGCTGTTTTTT. Protein: CATSDPGLAGNTGELFF.

The V and J genes are TRBV6-5 and TRBJ1-1; D may be TRBD1 (6 bases). Germline CDR1 and CDR2: MNHEY and SVGAGI. The CDR3 has 16 residues. The V gene lost 1 base and the J gene lost 1 base, with 13 bases spanning the gap. The CDR3 here is CASSYFYGGANTEAFF. The CDR3 bases are TGTGCCAGCAGTTACTTCTACGGGGGGGCGAACACTGAAGCTTTCTTT.

The V call is TRBV29-1, the J call TRBJ1-1; maybe TRBD1 (6 bases). The CDR3 runs to 13 residues. V lost 8 bases, J lost 3 bases, and 16 bases lay in between. Germline CDR1 SQVTM, CDR2 ANQGSEA. CDR3 in DNA: TGCAGCACCTCCTGGACAGAAGACACTGAAGCTTTCTTT. Its protein is CSTSWTEDTEAFF.

The V and J genes are TRBV11-2 and TRBJ2-1, with D perhaps matching TRBD2 (6 bases). Germline CDR1 and CDR2: SGHAT and FQNNGV. The V and J ends lost 6 bases and 5 bases respectively, with 20 bases between them. The CDR3 covers 16 residues. For the CDR3, the DNA is TGTGCCAGCAGTTCCCTCCGGAGGGTATATGACAATGAGCAGTTCTTC. Protein product: CASSSLRRVYDNEQFF.

The V and J genes are TRBV9 and TRBJ1-2, with 8 bases lining up with TRBD1. CDR1 is SGDLS, CDR2 YYNGEE, per germline. V trimming: 4 bases; J trimming: 8 bases; junction bases outside the gene matches: 10. The CDR3 consists of 14 residues. The DNA of the CDR3 is TGTGCCAGCAGCCCAATCCTAGGGGACAGGGGCTACACCTTC. It is translated as CASSPILGDRGYTF. The full variable domain, completed using reference TRBV9 and TRBJ1-2, is DSGVTQTPKHLITATGQRVTLRCSPRSGDLSVYWYQQSLDQGLQFLIQYYNGEERAKGNILERFSAQQFPDLHSELNLSSLELGDSALYFCASSPILGDRGYTFGSGTRLTVV.

The chain has TRBV5-1 and TRBJ1-3; the match to TRBD1 covers 10 bases. From germline, CDR1 is SGHRS and CDR2 YFSETQ. V lost 3 bases, J lost 0 bases, and 6 bases stayed unmatched. This CDR3 spans 17 amino acids. The CDR3 loop is CASSSPGQGGSGNTIYF. CDR3 DNA: TGCGCCAGCAGCTCCCCCGGACAGGGGGGCTCTGGAAACACCATATATTTT.

The chain joins TRBV10-2 to TRBJ2-7; 10 bases fit TRBD1. There are 13 residues in the CDR3. With V trimmed by 6 bases and J by 9 bases, 8 bases remained unmatched. Per germline, CDR1 WSHSY and CDR2 SAAADI. The CDR3 sequence is CASSQGQGLGQYF. Here the CDR3 DNA reads TGCGCCAGCAGCCAGGGACAGGGGTTAGGGCAGTACTTC.

This chain links TRBV6-5 with TRBJ1-1, with no clear D. V lost 7 bases and J lost 0, with 12 bases in between. The CDR3 spans 14 residues. Per germline, CDR1 MNHEY and CDR2 SVGAGI. CDR3 sequence reads: CASNHRTLNTEAFF. CDR3 coding DNA: TGTGCCAGCAATCATAGGACTTTGAACACTGAAGCTTTCTTT.

The chain has TRBV5-6 and TRBJ1-1, with D maybe TRBD1 (5 bases). CDR1 and CDR2 (germline): SGHDT, YYEEEE. This CDR3 contains 13 residues. The V end lost 4 bases, the J end lost 4 bases, and 11 bases lay between the germline ends. CDR3 region: CASSRGGSTEAFF. CDR3 sequence (DNA): TGTGCCAGCAGCCGGGGGGGAAGCACTGAAGCTTTCTTT. Complete variable domain (other parts from reference TRBV5-6 and TRBJ1-1): DAGVTQSPTHLIKTRGQQVTLRCSPKSGHDTVSWYQQALGQGPQFIFQYYEEEERQRGNFPDRFSGHQFPNYSSELNVNALLLGDSALYLCASSRGGSTEAFFGQGTRLTVV.

This chain joins TRBV19 and TRBJ1-4; D is uncertain. The CDR3 is 15 amino acids. Germline loops: CDR1 LNHDA, CDR2 SQIVND (reference sequence). V dropped 3 bases and J dropped 7 bases, with 15 bases sitting between them. The CDR3 DNA reads TGTGCCAGTAGTATGGGAAGAGGGATAGGTGAAAAACTGTTTTTT. Its translation: CASSMGRGIGEKLFF.

The rearrangement joins TRBV7-2 to TRBJ2-6, with D possibly being TRBD2 (6 bases). Germline V gene data show CDR1 as SGHTA and CDR2 as FQGNSA. V lost 5 bases, J lost 4 bases, and 9 bases lay in between. The CDR3 totals 14 residues. The CDR3 sequence: CASSAAGGANVLTF. CDR3 DNA sequence: TGTGCCAGCAGCGCCGCGGGGGGGGCCAACGTCCTGACTTTC.

The chain carries TRBV7-8 and TRBJ1-2, with 7 bases lining up with TRBD1. CDR3 length equals 14 residues. V gave up 6 bases and J gave up 2 bases; unmatched junction bases: 6. In germline, CDR1 is SGHVS, CDR2 FQNEAQ. The CDR3 sequence: CASRRRGQNYGYTF. In DNA, the CDR3 is TGTGCCAGCAGACGTAGGGGACAGAACTATGGCTACACCTTC.

The table lists this clone with a few counts. The chain combines TRBV10-3 with TRBJ2-2, with 9 nucleotides matching TRBD2. Germline CDR1 ENHRY, CDR2 SYGVKD. The CDR3 runs to 16 residues. Trimming took 5 bases from V and 6 from J; bases not matched to a gene: 10. The CDR3 sequence is CAISRSSGERAGELFF. CDR3 in DNA: TGTGCCATCAGTAGATCTAGCGGGGAGAGGGCCGGGGAGCTGTTTTTT.